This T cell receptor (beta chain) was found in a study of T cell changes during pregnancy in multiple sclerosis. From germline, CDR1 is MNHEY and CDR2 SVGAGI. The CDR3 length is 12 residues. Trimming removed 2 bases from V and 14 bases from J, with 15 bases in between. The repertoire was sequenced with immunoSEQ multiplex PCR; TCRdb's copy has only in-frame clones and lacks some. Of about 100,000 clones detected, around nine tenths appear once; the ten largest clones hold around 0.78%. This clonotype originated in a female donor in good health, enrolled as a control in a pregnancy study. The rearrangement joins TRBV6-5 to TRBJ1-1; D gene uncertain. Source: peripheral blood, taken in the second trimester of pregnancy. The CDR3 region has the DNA TGTGCCAGCAGTTACGGTACGGAGGTGCCCTTCTTT. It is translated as CASSYGTEVPFF.